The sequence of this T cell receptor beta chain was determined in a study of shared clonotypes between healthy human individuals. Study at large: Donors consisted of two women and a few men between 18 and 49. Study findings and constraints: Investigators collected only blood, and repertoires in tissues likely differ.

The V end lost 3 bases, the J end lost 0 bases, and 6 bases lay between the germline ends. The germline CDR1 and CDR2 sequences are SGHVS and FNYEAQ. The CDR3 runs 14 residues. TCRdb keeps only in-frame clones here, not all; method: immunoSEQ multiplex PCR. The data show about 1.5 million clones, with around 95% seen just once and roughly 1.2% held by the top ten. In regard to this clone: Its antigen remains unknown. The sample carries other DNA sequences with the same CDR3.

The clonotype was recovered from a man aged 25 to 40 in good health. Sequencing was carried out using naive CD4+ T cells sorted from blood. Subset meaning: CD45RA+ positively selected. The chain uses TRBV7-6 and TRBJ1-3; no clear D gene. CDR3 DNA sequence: TGTGCCAGCAGCTTTTCCGACTCTGGAAACACCATATATTTT. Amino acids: CASSFSDSGNTIYF. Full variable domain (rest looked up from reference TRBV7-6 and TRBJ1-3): GAGVSQSPRYKVTKRGQDVALRCDPISGHVSLYWYRQALGQGPEFLTYFNYEAQQDKSGLPNDRFSAERPEGSISTLTIQRTEQRDSAMYRCASSFSDSGNTIYFGEGSWLTVV.